This is a list of T cell receptor beta chains from one sample in a study of T cell responses to AZD1222 COVID-19 vaccine. Only in-frame clones appear in the TCRdb table, and some are missing; sequencing was by immunoSEQ multiplex PCR. The data hold tens of thousands of clones, with 75% to 95% observed a single time. The sequenced sample was peripheral blood, obtained on day 0 of MenACWY control vaccination. All receptors derive from an adult in good health. Both conserved end residues are part of each CDR3. Clone size is stated in some rows and not others, as once, few, many or a class when expanded.

V	size	CDR3
TRBV9	.	CASSARDRGGPDYGYTF
TRBV6-4	.	CASSPILSSYGYTF
TRBV27	.	CASSFGVANEQFF
TRBV11-3	once	CASSLYIGGRHTGELFF
TRBV5-6	.	CASTWGLSAPYNEQFF
TRBV6-5	.	CASVRAGEAGELFF
TRBV5-6	.	CASSLVGDRASGNTIYF
TRBV14	once	CASSLSPQGGSPLHF
TRBV7-9	.	CASSETPGASSYNEQFF
TRBV6-5	.	CASSLSGSSYEQYF
TRBV6-5	.	CASSSSQGNYEQYF
TRBV18	.	CASSPTDAGGGTDTQYF
TRBV2	.	CASSVPGGYTF
TRBV19	.	CASSIQTGGNTIYF
TRBV5-1	.	CASSLAGDGYTF
TRBV7-8	.	CASSDSSNQPQHF
TRBV6-5	.	CASSYWGRRNTEAFF
TRBV6-5	.	CAISPVGSGNSPLHF
TRBV7-2	.	CASSLRPQGLAGRETQYF
TRBV10-1	.	CASSESSTDTQYF
TRBV20-1	.	CSASLDGTSNYGYTF
TRBV7-2	.	CASSLVGFGGGYGNTIYF
TRBV27	.	CASSLRQTYEQYF
TRBV12-3/TRBV12-4	.	CASSQTREGGYTF
TRBV19	.	CASSMRGNYGYTF
TRBV5-6	.	CASSLLGPNTEAFF
TRBV19	.	CASSTSGAYEQYF
TRBV28	.	CASSFWSEQPSYEQYF
TRBV9	.	CASSVGLAGAHEQYF